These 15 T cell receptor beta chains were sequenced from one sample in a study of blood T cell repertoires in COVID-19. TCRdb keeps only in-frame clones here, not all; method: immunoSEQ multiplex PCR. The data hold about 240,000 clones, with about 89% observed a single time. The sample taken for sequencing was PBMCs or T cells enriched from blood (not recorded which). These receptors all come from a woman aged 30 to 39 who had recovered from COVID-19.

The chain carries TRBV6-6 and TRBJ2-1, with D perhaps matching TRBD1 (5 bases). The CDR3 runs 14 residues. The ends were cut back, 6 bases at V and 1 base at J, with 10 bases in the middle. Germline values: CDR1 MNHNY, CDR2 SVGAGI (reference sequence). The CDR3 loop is CASSYDRSYNEQFF. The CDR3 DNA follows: TGTGCCAGCAGCTACGACAGATCCTACAATGAGCAGTTCTTC.

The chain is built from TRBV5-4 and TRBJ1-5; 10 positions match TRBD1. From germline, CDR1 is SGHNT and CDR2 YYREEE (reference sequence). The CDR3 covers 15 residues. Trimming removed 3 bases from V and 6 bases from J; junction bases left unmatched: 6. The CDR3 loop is CASSYRTGGGQPQHF. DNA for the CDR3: TGTGCCAGCAGCTATAGGACAGGGGGGGGTCAGCCCCAGCATTTT. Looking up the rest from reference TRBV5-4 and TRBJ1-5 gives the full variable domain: ETGVTQSPTHLIKTRGQQVTLRCSSQSGHNTVSWYQQALGQGPQFIFQYYREEENGRGNFPPRFSGLQFPNYSSELNVNALELDDSALYLCASSYRTGGGQPQHFGDGTRLSIL.

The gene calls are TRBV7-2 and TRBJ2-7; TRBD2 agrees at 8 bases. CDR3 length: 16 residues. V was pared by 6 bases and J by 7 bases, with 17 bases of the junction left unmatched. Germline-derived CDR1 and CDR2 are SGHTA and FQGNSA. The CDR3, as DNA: TGTGCCAGCAGGTATGGGGGCGCGGGAGGCCTGGAGGAGCAGTACTTC. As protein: CASRYGGAGGLEEQYF.

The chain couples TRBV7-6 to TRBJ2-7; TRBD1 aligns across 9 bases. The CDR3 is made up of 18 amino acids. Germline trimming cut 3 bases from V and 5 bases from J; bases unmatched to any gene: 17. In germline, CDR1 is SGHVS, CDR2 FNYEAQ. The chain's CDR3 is CASSFPHGGDRARDEQYF. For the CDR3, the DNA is TGTGCCAGCAGCTTCCCCCATGGGGGGGACAGGGCACGAGACGAGCAGTACTTC. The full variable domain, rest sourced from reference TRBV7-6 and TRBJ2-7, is GAGVSQSPRYKVTKRGQDVALRCDPISGHVSLYWYRQALGQGPEFLTYFNYEAQQDKSGLPNDRFSAERPEGSISTLTIQRTEQRDSAMYRCASSFPHGGDRARDEQYFGPGTRLTVT.

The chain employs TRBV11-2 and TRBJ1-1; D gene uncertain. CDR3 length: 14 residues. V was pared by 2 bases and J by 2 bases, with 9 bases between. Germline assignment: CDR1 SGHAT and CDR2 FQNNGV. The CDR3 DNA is TGTGCCAGCAGCTTACATTTGGCAAACACTGAAGCTTTCTTT. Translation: CASSLHLANTEAFF.

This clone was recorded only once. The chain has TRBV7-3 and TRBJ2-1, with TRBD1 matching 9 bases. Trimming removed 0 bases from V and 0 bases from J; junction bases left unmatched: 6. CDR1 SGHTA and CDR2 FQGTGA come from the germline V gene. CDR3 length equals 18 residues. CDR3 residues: CASSLTHRGQGSYNEQFF. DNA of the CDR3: TGTGCCAGCAGCTTAACTCACAGGGGGCAGGGCTCCTACAATGAGCAGTTCTTC. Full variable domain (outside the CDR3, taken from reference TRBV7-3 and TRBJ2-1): GAGVSQTPSNKVTEKGKYVELRCDPISGHTALYWYRQSLGQGPEFLIYFQGTGAADDSGLPNDRFFAVRPEGSVSTLKIQRTERGDSAVYLCASSLTHRGQGSYNEQFFGPGTRLTVL.

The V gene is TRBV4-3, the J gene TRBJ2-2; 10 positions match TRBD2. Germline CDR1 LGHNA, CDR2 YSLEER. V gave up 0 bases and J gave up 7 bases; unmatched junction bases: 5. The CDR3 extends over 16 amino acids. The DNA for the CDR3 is TGCGCCAGCAGCCAAGAAGCGGGAGGGCCTGTCGGGGAGCTGTTTTTT. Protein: CASSQEAGGPVGELFF.

CDR3 protein: CASSEARETGFSGANVLTF. The DNA of the CDR3 is TGTGCCAGCAGTGAAGCGAGAGAAACAGGCTTTTCTGGGGCCAACGTCCTGACTTTC. The chain is built from TRBV2 and TRBJ2-6; a possible D gene is TRBD1 (5 bases). The CDR3 spans 19 residues. CDR1 is SNHLY and CDR2 is FYNNEI in the germline V gene. Between the trimmed V and J ends, which lost 0 bases and 1 base, there was a span of 16 bases.

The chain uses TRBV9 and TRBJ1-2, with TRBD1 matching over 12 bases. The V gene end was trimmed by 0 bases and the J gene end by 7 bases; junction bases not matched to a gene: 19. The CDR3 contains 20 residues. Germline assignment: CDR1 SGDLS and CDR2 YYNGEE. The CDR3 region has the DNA TGTGCCAGCAGCGTAGAAGAGAGGAGGCCCGGGACAGGGGGCGCAAGTGGCTACACCTTC. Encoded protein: CASSVEERRPGTGGASGYTF.

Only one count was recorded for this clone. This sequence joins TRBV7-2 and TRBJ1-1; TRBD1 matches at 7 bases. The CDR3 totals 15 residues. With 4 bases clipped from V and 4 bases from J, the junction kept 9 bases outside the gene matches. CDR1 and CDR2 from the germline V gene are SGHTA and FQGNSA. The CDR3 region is CASSWIGGWGTEAFF. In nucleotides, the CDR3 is TGTGCCAGCAGCTGGATAGGGGGCTGGGGCACTGAAGCTTTCTTT.

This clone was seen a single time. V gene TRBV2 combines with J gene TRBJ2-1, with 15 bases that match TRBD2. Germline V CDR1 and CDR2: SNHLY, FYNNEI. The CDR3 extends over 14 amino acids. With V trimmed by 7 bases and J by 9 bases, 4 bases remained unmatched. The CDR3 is CASTGTSGRFEQFF. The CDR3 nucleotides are TGTGCCAGCACCGGGACTAGCGGGAGGTTTGAGCAGTTCTTC.

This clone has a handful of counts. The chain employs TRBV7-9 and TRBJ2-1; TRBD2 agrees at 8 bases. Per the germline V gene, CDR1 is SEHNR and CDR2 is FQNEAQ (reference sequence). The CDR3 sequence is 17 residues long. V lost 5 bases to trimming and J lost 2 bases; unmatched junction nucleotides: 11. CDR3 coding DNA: TGTGCCAGCAGCAGAACCAGTGGTAGCGGGACCTACAATGAGCAGTTCTTC. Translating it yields CASSRTSGSGTYNEQFF. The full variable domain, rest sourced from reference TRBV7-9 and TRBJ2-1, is DTGVSQNPRHKITKRGQNVTFRCDPISEHNRLYWYRQTLGQGPEFLTYFQNEAQLEKSRLLSDRFSAERPKGSFSTLEIQRTEQGDSAMYLCASSRTSGSGTYNEQFFGPGTRLTVL.

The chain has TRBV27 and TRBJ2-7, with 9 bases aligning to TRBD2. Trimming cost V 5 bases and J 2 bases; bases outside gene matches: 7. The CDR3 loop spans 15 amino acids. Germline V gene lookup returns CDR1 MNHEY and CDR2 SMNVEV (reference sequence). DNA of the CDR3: TGTGCCAGCAGTCGGGAGGCGGGAGGGCCCTACGAGCAGTACTTC. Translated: CASSREAGGPYEQYF.

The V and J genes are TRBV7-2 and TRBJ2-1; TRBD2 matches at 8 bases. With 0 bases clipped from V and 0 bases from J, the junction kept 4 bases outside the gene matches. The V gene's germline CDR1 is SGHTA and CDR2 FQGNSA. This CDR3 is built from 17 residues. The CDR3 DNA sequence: TGTGCCAGCAGCTTAGCGTGGCTAGCGGGCTCCTACAATGAGCAGTTCTTC. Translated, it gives CASSLAWLAGSYNEQFF.

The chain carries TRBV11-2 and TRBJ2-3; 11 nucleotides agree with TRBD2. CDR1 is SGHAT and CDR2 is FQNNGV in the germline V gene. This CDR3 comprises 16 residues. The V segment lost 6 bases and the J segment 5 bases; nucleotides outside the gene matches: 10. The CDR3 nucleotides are TGTGCCAGCAGTACCGGGACTAGCGGAAGTGTAGATACGCAGTATTTT. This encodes CASSTGTSGSVDTQYF.